This T cell receptor (beta chain) originates from a study of T-cell memory formation after mild COVID-19. Study overall: Clusters of TCRs were largely donor specific.

Whole-study results and caveats: CD4/CD8 balance characterized clones contracting day 15 to 85, and CD4+ skew characterized later expanders.

Points on this clonotype: Its target is not known.

Constant-segment primers served in 5'RACE that generated TCR alpha and TCR beta cDNA libraries bearing sample barcodes and UMIs. TCRdb used MiXCR to reprocess the 5' RACE reads, holding one entry per CDR3 protein. This table has 270,000 or so distinct CDR3 sequences, around 15% appearing once. The sequence was collected from a young man who had mild COVID-19 (a few samples of this study predate the infection). Cell type and time point are not known. The material sequenced was PBMCs or a T cell subset sorted from them (not recorded which).

CDR3 loop: CSASPPSGIYEQYF. In DNA form, the CDR3 reads TGCAGTGCTAGTCCCCCTAGCGGCATCTACGAGCAGTACTTC. This chain joins TRBV20-1 and TRBJ2-7, with 7 positions matching TRBD2. CDR1 is DFQATT and CDR2 is SNEGSKA in the germline V gene (reference sequence). The junction had 8 bases not matched to a gene; V was cut back by 3 bases and J by 3 bases. The CDR3 has 14 residues.